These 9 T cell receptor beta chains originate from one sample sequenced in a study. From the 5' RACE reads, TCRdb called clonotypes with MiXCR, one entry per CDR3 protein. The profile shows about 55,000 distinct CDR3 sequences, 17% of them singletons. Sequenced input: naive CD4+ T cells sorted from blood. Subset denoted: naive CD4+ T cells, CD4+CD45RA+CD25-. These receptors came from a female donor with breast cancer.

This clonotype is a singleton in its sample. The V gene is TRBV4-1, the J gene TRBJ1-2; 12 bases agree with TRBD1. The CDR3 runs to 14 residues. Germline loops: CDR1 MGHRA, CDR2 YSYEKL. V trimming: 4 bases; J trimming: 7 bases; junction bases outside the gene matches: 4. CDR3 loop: CASSPGQGAIGYTF. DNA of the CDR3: TGCGCCAGCAGCCCGGGACAGGGGGCGATTGGCTACACCTTC.

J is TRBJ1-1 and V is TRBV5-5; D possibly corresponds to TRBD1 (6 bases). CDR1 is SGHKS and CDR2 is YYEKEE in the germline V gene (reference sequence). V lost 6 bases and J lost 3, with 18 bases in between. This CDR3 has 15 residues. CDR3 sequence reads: CASTPQWGAHTEAFF. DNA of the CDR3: TGTGCCAGCACCCCTCAATGGGGGGCCCACACTGAAGCTTTCTTT.

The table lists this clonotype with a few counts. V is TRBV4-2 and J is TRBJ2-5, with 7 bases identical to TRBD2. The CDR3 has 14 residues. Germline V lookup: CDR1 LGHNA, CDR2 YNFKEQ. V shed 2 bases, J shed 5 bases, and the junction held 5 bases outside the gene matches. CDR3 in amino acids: CASSQPGEGETQYF. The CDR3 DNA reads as TGTGCCAGCAGCCAACCGGGGGAGGGGGAGACCCAGTACTTC.

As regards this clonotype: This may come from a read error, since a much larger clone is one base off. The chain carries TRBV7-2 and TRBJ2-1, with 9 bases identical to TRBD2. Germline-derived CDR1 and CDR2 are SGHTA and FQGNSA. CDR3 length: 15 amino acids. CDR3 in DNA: TGTGCCAGCAGCCCCTGGACTAGCGAATACAATGGGCAGTTCTTC. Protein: CASSPWTSEYNGQFF.

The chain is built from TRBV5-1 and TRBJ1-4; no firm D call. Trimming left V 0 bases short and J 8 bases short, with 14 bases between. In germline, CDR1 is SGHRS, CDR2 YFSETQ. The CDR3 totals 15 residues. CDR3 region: CASSLGTGGREKLFF. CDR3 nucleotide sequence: TGCGCCAGCAGCTTGGGGACCGGAGGGAGGGAAAAACTGTTTTTT.

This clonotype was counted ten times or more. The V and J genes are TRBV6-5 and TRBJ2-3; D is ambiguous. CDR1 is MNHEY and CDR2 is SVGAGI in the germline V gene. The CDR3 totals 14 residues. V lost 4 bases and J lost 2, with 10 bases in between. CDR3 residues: CASSWRGYTDTQYF. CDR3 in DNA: TGTGCCAGCAGTTGGCGAGGCTACACAGATACGCAGTATTTT.

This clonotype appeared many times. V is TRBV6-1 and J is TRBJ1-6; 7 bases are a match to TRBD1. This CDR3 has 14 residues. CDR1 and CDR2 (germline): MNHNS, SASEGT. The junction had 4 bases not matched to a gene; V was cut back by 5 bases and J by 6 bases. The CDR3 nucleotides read TGTGCCAGCAGTTCCGACAGGGCTAATTCACCCCTCCACTTT. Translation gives CASSSDRANSPLHF.

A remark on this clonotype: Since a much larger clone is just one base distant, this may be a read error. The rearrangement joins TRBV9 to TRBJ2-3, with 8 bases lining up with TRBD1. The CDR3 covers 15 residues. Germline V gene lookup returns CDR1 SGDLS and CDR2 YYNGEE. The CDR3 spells CASSVGQGRTDAQYF. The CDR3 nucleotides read TGTGCCAGCAGCGTCGGACAGGGTCGCACAGATGCGCAGTATTTT.

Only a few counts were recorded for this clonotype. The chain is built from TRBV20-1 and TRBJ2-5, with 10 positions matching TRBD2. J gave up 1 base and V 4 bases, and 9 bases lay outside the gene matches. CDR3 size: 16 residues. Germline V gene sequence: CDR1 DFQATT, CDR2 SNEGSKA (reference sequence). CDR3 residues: CSATVPSGGLQETQYF. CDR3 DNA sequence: TGCAGTGCTACCGTCCCTAGCGGGGGCCTCCAAGAGACCCAGTACTTC.